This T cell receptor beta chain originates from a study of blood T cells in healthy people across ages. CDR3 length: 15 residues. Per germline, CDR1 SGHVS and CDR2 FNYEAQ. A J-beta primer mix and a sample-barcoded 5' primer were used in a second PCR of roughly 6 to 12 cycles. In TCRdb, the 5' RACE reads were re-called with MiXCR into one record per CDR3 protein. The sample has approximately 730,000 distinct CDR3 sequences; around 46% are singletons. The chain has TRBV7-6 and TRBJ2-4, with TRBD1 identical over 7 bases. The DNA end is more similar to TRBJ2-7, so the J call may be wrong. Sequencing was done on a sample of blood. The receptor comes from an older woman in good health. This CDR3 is CASSSTPGTDYEQYF. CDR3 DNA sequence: TGTGCCAGCAGCTCTACCCCCGGGACAGACTACGAGCAGTACTTC.